These 29 T cell receptor beta chains share one sample of origin, sequenced in a study of CD8 T cells in Susac syndrome (dated by TCRdb to about 2019). Receptor libraries were prepared by the immunoSEQ multiplex PCR assay. RNA was extracted using the RNeasy kit, and about 0.45 to 1 ug of the RNA was reverse transcribed with random hexamers. TCRdb handled the public reads itself, with Q25 trimming in fastp and clone calling in MiXCR, and kept productive beta chains. Rows with one shared CDR3 protein collapse into an entry with the most common genes and DNA. In all, the sample holds just over 300,000 distinct CDR3 sequences, and 92% of those were seen once. The top ten hold 0.065% of the sample. Sequencing used CD4+ T cells from PBMCs. These TCRs come from a human donor with multiple sclerosis.

V is TRBV24-1 and J is TRBJ1-5; the D is unclear. V was shortened by 0 bases and J by 7 bases, with 9 bases between the two germline ends. Germline CDR1 KGHDR, CDR2 SFDVKD. The CDR3 has 14 residues. CDR3 in amino acids: CATSDLRQDQPQHF. The DNA for the CDR3 is TGTGCCACCAGTGATTTGCGGCAGGACCAGCCCCAGCATTTT.

The CDR3 sequence is CATSDSTTGSRAQYF. The CDR3 DNA sequence: TGTGCCACCAGTGATTCGACGACAGGGTCGAGGGCGCAGTATTTT. The chain carries TRBV24-1 and TRBJ2-3, with 7 bases fitting TRBD1. The CDR3 contains 15 residues. Germline V gives CDR1 KGHDR, CDR2 SFDVKD. The V gene end was trimmed by 2 bases and the J gene end by 10 bases; junction bases not matched to a gene: 11.

The gene calls are TRBV30 and TRBJ2-2; TRBD2 is a possible D gene (6 bases). The V end was cut by 6 bases, the J end by 0 bases, with 14 bases between. The germline CDR1 and CDR2 sequences are GTSNPN and SVGIG (reference sequence). CDR3 length equals 15 residues. The CDR3, as DNA: TGTGCCTGCCGACTCTGGACTACGAACACCGGGGAGCTGTTTTTT. Encoded protein: CACRLWTTNTGELFF.

The chain recombines TRBV20-1 with TRBJ1-4; 7 bases line up with TRBD1. CDR3 size: 14 residues. Germline V gives CDR1 DFQATT, CDR2 SNEGSKA (reference sequence). Germline trimming cut 1 base from V and 4 bases from J; bases unmatched to any gene: 3. The CDR3 here is CSARGDRHNEKLFF. The CDR3 DNA sequence: TGCAGTGCTAGAGGGGACAGACATAATGAAAAACTGTTTTTT.

The chain links TRBV2 to TRBJ2-3; TRBD1 matches 8 bases. The V gene end was trimmed by 8 bases and the J gene end by 3 bases; junction bases not matched to a gene: 10. This CDR3 has 15 amino acids. Germline V gene lookup returns CDR1 SNHLY and CDR2 FYNNEI. The CDR3 DNA sequence: TGTGCCAGCCAGGGGGCCAGTAAACAAACAGATACGCAGTATTTT. Translating it yields CASQGASKQTDTQYF.

The chain has TRBV27 and TRBJ2-1; D remains unclear. This CDR3 has 17 amino acids. The V end lost 5 bases, the J end lost 2 bases, and 19 bases lay between the germline ends. The germline CDR1 and CDR2 sequences are MNHEY and SMNVEV (reference sequence). The CDR3 DNA reads TGTGCCAGCAGTACATCTCGGACCTCTACCGCCTACAATGAGCAGTTCTTC. This codes for CASSTSRTSTAYNEQFF.

This chain joins TRBV25-1 and TRBJ2-7, with D maybe TRBD2 (5 bases). V lost 2 bases, J lost 4 bases, and 21 bases lay in between. The CDR3 runs to 17 residues. In germline, CDR1 is MGHDK, CDR2 SYGVNS. CDR3 sequence (DNA): TGTGCCAGCAGTGAAGGAGGAACGAGGGTTCCATGTTACGAGCAGTACTTC. This codes for CASSEGGTRVPCYEQYF.

This sequence joins TRBV12-3 or TRBV12-4 and TRBJ1-2; D gene ambiguous. CDR3 length: 17 residues. Trimming shortened V by 0 bases and J by 3 bases, and 17 bases separated the two germline ends. The CDR3 bases are TGTGCCAGCAGTTTAGCGAGGGAGACAAAGCCGTACTATGGCTACACCTTC. Residues: CASSLARETKPYYGYTF.

The chain is built from TRBV24-1 and TRBJ2-3, with a possible D match to TRBD2 (6 bases). Germline loops: CDR1 KGHDR, CDR2 SFDVKD. V dropped 3 bases and J dropped 11 bases, with 14 bases sitting between them. CDR3 length: 13 residues. The CDR3 bases are TGTGCCACCAGTGATATAGGCGGAGGGAGGCAGTATTTT. It translates to CATSDIGGGRQYF.

This clonotype showed up just a few times. This chain uses TRBV28 with TRBJ2-2; no clear D gene. Germline CDR1 and CDR2: MDHEN and SYDVKM. V shed 4 bases and J shed 1 base, with 7 bases lying between them. The CDR3 is made up of 14 amino acids. CDR3 amino acids: CASSSDWNTGELFF. The CDR3 bases are TGTGCCAGCAGTTCAGACTGGAACACCGGGGAGCTGTTTTTT.

The chain couples TRBV7-2 to TRBJ1-5, with D maybe TRBD1 (6 bases). The CDR3 covers 16 residues. Germline V gene lookup returns CDR1 SGHTA and CDR2 FQGNSA. V dropped 2 bases and J dropped 2 bases, with 13 bases sitting between them. The chain's CDR3 is CASSLTQGVGNQPQHF. The CDR3 region has the DNA TGTGCCAGCAGCTTAACACAGGGTGTTGGCAATCAGCCCCAGCATTTT.

This chain connects TRBV7-9 to TRBJ1-2; D ambiguous. The V end lost 2 bases, the J end lost 6 bases, and 16 bases lay between the germline ends. The germline V gene encodes CDR1 SEHNR and CDR2 FQNEAQ (reference sequence). The CDR3 has 15 residues. CDR3 sequence: CASSLFRREGDGYTF. CDR3 bases: TGTGCCAGCAGCTTATTCCGGCGGGAAGGAGATGGCTACACCTTC. The full variable domain, its missing parts supplied by reference TRBV7-9 and TRBJ1-2, is DTGVSQNPRHKITKRGQNVTFRCDPISEHNRLYWYRQTLGQGPEFLTYFQNEAQLEKSRLLSDRFSAERPKGSFSTLEIQRTEQGDSAMYLCASSLFRREGDGYTFGSGTRLTVV.

The chain links TRBV20-1 to TRBJ2-7, with 12 nucleotides matching TRBD2. Trimming cost V 5 bases and J 1 base; bases outside gene matches: 6. The CDR3 is 15 residues long. Germline values: CDR1 DFQATT, CDR2 SNEGSKA (reference sequence). The CDR3, as DNA: TGCAGTGCTCACCTAGGACTAGCGGGGTCCTACGAGCAGTACTTC. Translating gives CSAHLGLAGSYEQYF.

The chain joins TRBV5-1 to TRBJ2-1; tentative D call: TRBD2 (7 bases). This CDR3 contains 15 residues. Trimming shortened V by 0 bases and J by 8 bases, and 15 bases separated the two germline ends. In germline, CDR1 is SGHRS, CDR2 YFSETQ. The CDR3 sequence: CASSLEPRGGDEQFF. As DNA, the CDR3 is TGCGCCAGCAGCTTGGAACCACGAGGGGGGGATGAGCAGTTCTTC.

This clonotype has only one observation. The gene calls are TRBV20-1 and TRBJ1-4; 7 bases match TRBD1. This CDR3 spans 14 amino acids. From germline, CDR1 is DFQATT and CDR2 SNEGSKA (reference sequence). The junction had 4 bases not matched to a gene; V was cut back by 6 bases and J by 0 bases. This CDR3 is CSAWTGATNEKLFF. DNA of the CDR3: TGCAGTGCGTGGACAGGCGCAACTAATGAAAAACTGTTTTTT.

The chain combines TRBV7-9 with TRBJ2-1, with D perhaps given as TRBD1 or TRBD2 (5 bases each). The CDR3 has 16 residues. The V gene's germline CDR1 is SEHNR and CDR2 FQNEAQ (reference sequence). The V end was cut by 3 bases, the J end by 0 bases, with 12 bases between. CDR3 protein: CASSFRGLSSYNEQFF. The CDR3 region has the DNA TGTGCCAGCAGCTTCCGGGGCCTAAGCTCCTACAATGAGCAGTTCTTC.

This chain joins TRBV3-1 and TRBJ2-3, with TRBD2 matching over 10 bases. CDR3 length: 15 residues. Germline CDR1 and CDR2: LGHDT and YNNKEL (reference sequence). The V segment lost 4 bases and the J segment 3 bases; nucleotides outside the gene matches: 4. The CDR3 DNA is TGTGCCAGCAGCCTTCTAGCGGGGGATACAGATACGCAGTATTTT. Translated: CASSLLAGDTDTQYF.

The table lists this clonotype with a few counts. One end of the junction is discordant with germline, which a read error may explain. The chain combines TRBV3-1 with TRBJ1-6; 7 bases are shared with TRBD1. The CDR3 is 15 residues long. Germline CDR1 reads LGHDT; CDR2 reads YNNKEL (reference sequence). The CDR3 region is CASSQGDRGNSPLHF. CDR3 nucleotides: TGTGCCAGTAGCCAAGGGGACAGAGGTAATTCACCCCTCCACTTT. Full variable domain (missing parts from reference TRBV3-1 and TRBJ1-6): DTAVSQTPKYLVTQMGNDKSIKCEQNLGHDTMYWYKQDSKKFLKIMFSYNNKELIINETVPNRFSPKSPDKAHLNLHINSLELGDSAVYFCASSQGDRGNSPLHFGNGTRLTVT.

This clonotype was detected only once. The chain has TRBV21-1 and TRBJ2-6; the D call of TRBD2 is as the table states it, not checked on the DNA. TRBV21-1 is shown as a pseudogene. The CDR3 runs to 17 residues. This chain's CDR3 is CASITSGRGPGANVLTF. The CDR3 coding sequence is TGTGCCAGCATCACGAGCGGTAGGGGGCCCGGGGCCAACGTCCTGACTTTC.

The chain employs TRBV7-2 and TRBJ2-3; 7 nucleotides agree with TRBD2. Germline V gene data show CDR1 as SGHTA and CDR2 as FQGNSA. The CDR3 extends over 15 amino acids. V shed 4 bases and J 1 base; nucleotides not matched to a gene: 5. The CDR3 sequence: CASSYNGGGTDTQYF. DNA of the CDR3: TGTGCCAGCAGCTATAATGGGGGGGGCACAGATACGCAGTATTTT. The whole variable domain, filled in from reference TRBV7-2 and TRBJ2-3, reads GAGVSQSPSNKVTEKGKDVELRCDPISGHTALYWYRQSLGQGLEFLIYFQGNSAPDKSGLPSDRFSAERTGGSVSTLTIQRTQQEDSAVYLCASSYNGGGTDTQYFGPGTRLTVL.

The chain carries TRBV9 and TRBJ1-1; D is ambiguous. The CDR3 is 13 residues long. Germline lookup yields CDR1 SGDLS and CDR2 YYNGEE. Trimming removed 4 bases from V and 1 base from J, with 8 bases in between. The CDR3 region has the DNA TGTGCCAGCAGCACCGAAGGGAACACTGAAGCTTTCTTT. This translates into CASSTEGNTEAFF. Filled out from reference TRBV9 and TRBJ1-1, the complete variable domain reads DSGVTQTPKHLITATGQRVTLRCSPRSGDLSVYWYQQSLDQGLQFLIQYYNGEERAKGNILERFSAQQFPDLHSELNLSSLELGDSALYFCASSTEGNTEAFFGQGTRLTVV.

This chain links TRBV7-9 with TRBJ1-2; D gene ambiguous. The CDR3 consists of 14 residues. Trimming took 5 bases from V and 4 from J, leaving 14 bases between them. Germline V CDR1 and CDR2: SEHNR, FQNEAQ (reference sequence). This CDR3 reads CASSPSTGIYGYTF. CDR3 coding DNA: TGTGCCAGCAGCCCCTCGACGGGCATCTATGGCTACACCTTC.

A single count supports this clonotype. This chain connects TRBV7-9 to TRBJ1-6, with unresolved D. The length of the CDR3 is 14 residues. From germline, CDR1 is SEHNR and CDR2 FQNEAQ (reference sequence). V was clipped by 7 bases and J by 5 bases, with 12 bases between them. The CDR3 is CASMRNSDNSPLHF. As DNA, the CDR3 is TGTGCCAGCATGCGTAACAGTGATAATTCACCCCTCCACTTT.

This rearrangement joins TRBV12-3 or TRBV12-4 to TRBJ2-2; 7 bases match TRBD1. Trimming cost V 8 bases and J 4 bases; bases outside gene matches: 10. The CDR3 is 15 amino acids. CDR3 in amino acids: CASLKTGVVTGELFF. CDR3 nucleotides: TGTGCCAGCCTGAAAACAGGGGTGGTCACCGGGGAGCTGTTTTTT.

The rearrangement links TRBV4-3 to TRBJ1-5; 7 nucleotides agree with TRBD1. This CDR3 contains 17 residues. The germline V gene encodes CDR1 LGHNA and CDR2 YSLEER. The junction had 9 bases not matched to a gene; V was cut back by 0 bases and J by 4 bases. CDR3 bases: TGCGCCAGCAGCCAAGAACCCACCGGGACAGCTAATCAGCCCCAGCATTTT. It specifies CASSQEPTGTANQPQHF.

The chain is built from TRBV27 and TRBJ2-3; no clear D gene. The CDR3 sequence is 15 residues long. V was trimmed by 7 bases and J by 0 bases, leaving 14 bases between them. The germline V gene has CDR1 MNHEY and CDR2 SMNVEV (reference sequence). In nucleotides, the CDR3 is TGTGCCAGCAACCGGGTATTCTCTAGCACAGATACGCAGTATTTT. It translates to CASNRVFSSTDTQYF.

V and J are TRBV12-3 or TRBV12-4 and TRBJ2-1; a weak D match, TRBD2 (6 bases). V gave up 4 bases and J gave up 5 bases, with 15 bases separating them. CDR3 length: 15 amino acids. The CDR3 DNA follows: TGTGCCAGCAGTTCCCACCGACTAGTGAACAATGAGCAGTTCTTC. It yields the protein CASSSHRLVNNEQFF.

CDR3 in amino acids: CASSSRDRGHEQYF. The CDR3 nucleotides are TGTGCCAGCAGTTCCAGGGACAGGGGGCACGAGCAGTACTTC. The V and J genes are TRBV12-3 or TRBV12-4 and TRBJ2-7, with 12 positions matching TRBD1. The CDR3 spans 14 residues. J lost 5 bases, V lost 4 bases, and 3 bases had no gene match.

This clonotype occurred once. This sequence joins TRBV5-1 and TRBJ2-7; D may be TRBD2 (6 bases). The germline V gene encodes CDR1 SGHRS and CDR2 YFSETQ. The CDR3 length is 14 residues. V gave up 4 bases and J gave up 0 bases, with 11 bases separating them. The CDR3 region has the DNA TGCGCCAGCAGCACGGGGACTTACTCCTACGAGCAGTACTTC. It codes for CASSTGTYSYEQYF.